This T cell receptor beta chain was sequenced in a study of blood T cell repertoires in COVID-19 (dated by TCRdb to 2018 to 2021). Looking at the study overall: Collaborator samples came from the United States, Italy and Spain and covered acute and convalescent phases of COVID-19. The repertoires were released in a freely available public database meant as a resource for research on the immune response to SARS-CoV-2. A de-identified subject ID, COVID-19 status, age in years and sex were almost always included in the sample metadata. Where HLA class I and class II types were available, the types were taken from metadata supplied by the sample provider, not from assay-based typing. The dataset comprised deeply sampled blood TCRbeta repertoires from subjects exposed to, actively infected with, or recovered from COVID-19. The material from the prospective study consisted of cDNA or gDNA derived from T cells, B-cell-depleted T cells, or PBMCs. Samples came from the ongoing ImmuneRACE study (first 160 participants) plus 1,254 subjects from 6 global collaborators. General conclusions and limits of the study: The quantity of clinical and demographic metadata differed by source and by participant and was supplied without curation.

The immunoSEQ Assay, a bias-controlled multiplex PCR, was used to amplify TCRbeta CDR3 regions from genomic DNA. The authors' pipeline ran thus. Within the assay, amplification of reference gene primers was used to estimate how many nucleated cells each sample contained. To quantify the absolute abundance of each unique TCRbeta CDR3 rearrangement, sequence reads were collapsed and filtered. Productive Simpson clonality was computed per sample as the square root of Simpson's diversity index over productive rearrangements. TCRdb holds this immuneACCESS table with in-frame rearrangements only. Some clones are missing; in checked studies, unresolved V genes explain under half, and the rest has no known cause. V, J and clone size derive from that table, while D and trimming were established from the DNA sequence. The sample table records over 130,000 clones; approximately 86% of these occur just once. Under 6.5% of the sample rests with the top ten.

As concerns this clone: Its target antigen remains unknown. The DNA is left out, because the CDR3 cannot be placed on it with certainty; the CDR3 is given as TCRdb lists it.

Each collaborating institution followed its own protocols to collect whole blood in K2EDTA tubes. Collaborator samples were shipped for TCRbeta analysis as frozen whole blood, isolated PBMCs, or DNA extracted from either sample type. This TCR was sampled from a human donor in a cohort sampled during active COVID-19. The sample was peripheral blood.

The CDR3: CASSFGQGSVYF. The rearranged segments are TRBV28 and TRBJ2-7; whether TRBD1, the table's D call, matches the DNA was not checked. There are 12 amino acids in the CDR3, from cysteine to phenylalanine inclusive. From the germline V gene, CDR1 is MDHEN and CDR2 is SYDVKM.